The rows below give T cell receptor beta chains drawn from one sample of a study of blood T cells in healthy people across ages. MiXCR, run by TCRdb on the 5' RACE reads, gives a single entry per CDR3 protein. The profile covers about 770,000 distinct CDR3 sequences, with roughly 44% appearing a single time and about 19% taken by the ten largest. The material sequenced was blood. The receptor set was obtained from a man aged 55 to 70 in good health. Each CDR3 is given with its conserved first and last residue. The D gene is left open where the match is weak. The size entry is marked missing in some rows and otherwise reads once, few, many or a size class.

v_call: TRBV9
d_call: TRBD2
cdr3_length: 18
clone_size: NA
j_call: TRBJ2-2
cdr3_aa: CASSVAIERGGDTGELFF
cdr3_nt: TGTGCCAGCAGCGTAGCTATTGAGCGGGGGGGAGACACCGGGGAGCTGTTTTTT

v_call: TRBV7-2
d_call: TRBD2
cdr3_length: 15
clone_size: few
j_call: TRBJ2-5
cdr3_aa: CASSLEAGGRETQYF
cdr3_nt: TGTGCCAGCAGCTTAGAGGCGGGGGGGCGAGAGACCCAGTACTTC

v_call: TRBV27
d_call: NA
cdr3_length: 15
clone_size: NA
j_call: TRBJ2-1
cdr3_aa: CASSLTGTGYNEQFF
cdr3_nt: TGTGCCAGCAGTTTAACCGGGACGGGGTACAATGAGCAGTTCTTC

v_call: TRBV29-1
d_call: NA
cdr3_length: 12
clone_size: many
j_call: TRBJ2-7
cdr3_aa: CSVSAGAYEQYF
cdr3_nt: TGCAGCGTTTCCGCCGGGGCTTACGAGCAGTACTTC

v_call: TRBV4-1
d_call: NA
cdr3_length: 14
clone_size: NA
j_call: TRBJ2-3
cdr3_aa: CASSPRGGPDTQYF
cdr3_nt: TGCGCCAGCAGCCCCCGTGGGGGGCCAGATACGCAGTATTTT

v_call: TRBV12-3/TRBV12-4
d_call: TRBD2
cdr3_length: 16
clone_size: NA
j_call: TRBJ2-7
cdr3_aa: CASSSLGRGLADEQYF
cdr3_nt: TGTGCCAGCAGTTCCTTGGGGCGGGGGTTGGCGGACGAGCAGTACTTC

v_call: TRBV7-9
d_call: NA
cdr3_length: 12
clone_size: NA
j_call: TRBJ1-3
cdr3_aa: CASSSGTYTIYF
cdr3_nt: TGTGCCAGCAGCTCCGGGACGTACACCATATATTTT

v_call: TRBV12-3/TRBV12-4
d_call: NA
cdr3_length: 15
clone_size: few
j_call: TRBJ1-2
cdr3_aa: CASSLDGSGNYGYTF
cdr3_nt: TGTGCCAGCAGTTTAGACGGTAGCGGTAACTATGGCTACACCTTC

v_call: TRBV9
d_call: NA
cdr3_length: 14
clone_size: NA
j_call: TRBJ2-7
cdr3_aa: CASSPSRAGTEQYF
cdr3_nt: TGTGCCAGCAGCCCTTCCCGGGCAGGGACCGAGCAGTACTTC

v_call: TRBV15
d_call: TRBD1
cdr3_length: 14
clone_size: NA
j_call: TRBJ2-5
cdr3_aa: CATSIRTGRETQYF
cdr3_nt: TGTGCCACCAGCATCCGGACAGGGAGAGAGACCCAGTACTTC

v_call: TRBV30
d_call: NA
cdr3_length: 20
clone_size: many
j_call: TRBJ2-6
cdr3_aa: CAFSSAGQTMPSSGANVLTF
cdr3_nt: TGTGCCTTTTCTAGCGCGGGACAGACGATGCCCAGCTCTGGGGCCAACGTCCTGACTTTC

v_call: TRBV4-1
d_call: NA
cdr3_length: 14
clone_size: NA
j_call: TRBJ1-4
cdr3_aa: CASSSGQRAYGLFF
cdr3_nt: TGCGCCAGCAGCTCTGGACAGAGGGCTTATGGACTGTTTTTT

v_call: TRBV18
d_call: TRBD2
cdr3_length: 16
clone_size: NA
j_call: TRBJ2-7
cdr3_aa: CASSPPPSGGYNEQYF
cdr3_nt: TGTGCCAGCTCACCACCACCTAGCGGGGGTTACAATGAGCAGTACTTC

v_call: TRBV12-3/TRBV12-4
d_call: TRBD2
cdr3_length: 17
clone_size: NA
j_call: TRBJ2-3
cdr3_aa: CASSFEIAGGMSDTQYF
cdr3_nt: TGTGCCAGCAGTTTCGAAATAGCGGGGGGGATGTCAGATACGCAGTATTTT

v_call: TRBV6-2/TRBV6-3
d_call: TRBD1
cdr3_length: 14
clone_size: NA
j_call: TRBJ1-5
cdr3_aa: CASSYYGQAFPLHF
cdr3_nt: TGTGCCAGCAGTTACTATGGACAGGCTTTTCCCCTGCATTTT

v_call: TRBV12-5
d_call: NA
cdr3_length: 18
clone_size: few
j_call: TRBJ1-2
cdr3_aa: CASGLVFTMDAPASGYTF
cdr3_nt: TGTGCTAGTGGTTTGGTATTCACCATGGACGCGCCGGCGAGTGGCTACACCTTC

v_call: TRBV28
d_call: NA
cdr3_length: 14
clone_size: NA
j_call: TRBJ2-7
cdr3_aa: CASSLNSLTYEQYF
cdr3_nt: TGTGCCAGCAGTTTAAACAGTTTGACCTACGAGCAGTACTTC

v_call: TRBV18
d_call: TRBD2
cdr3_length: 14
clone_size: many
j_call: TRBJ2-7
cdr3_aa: CASSPGTSSYEQYF
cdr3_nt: TGTGCCAGCTCTCCCGGGACTAGCAGTTACGAGCAGTACTTC

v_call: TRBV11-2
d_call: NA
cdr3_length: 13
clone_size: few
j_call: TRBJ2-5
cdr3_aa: CASSRSDQETQYF
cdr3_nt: TGTGCCAGCAGCCGATCGGACCAAGAGACCCAGTACTTC

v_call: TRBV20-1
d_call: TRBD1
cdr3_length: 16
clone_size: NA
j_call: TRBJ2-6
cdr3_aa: CSATTGAASGANVLTF
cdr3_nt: TGCAGTGCTACAACAGGGGCTGCCTCTGGGGCCAACGTCCTGACTTTC

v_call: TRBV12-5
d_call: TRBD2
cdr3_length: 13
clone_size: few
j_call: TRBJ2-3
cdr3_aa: CASEETSGLTQYF
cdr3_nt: TGTGCTAGTGAGGAGACTAGCGGTTTGACGCAGTATTTT

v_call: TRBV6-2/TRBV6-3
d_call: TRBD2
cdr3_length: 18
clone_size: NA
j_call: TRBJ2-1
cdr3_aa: CASSYVASGGHSYNEQFF
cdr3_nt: TGTGCCAGCAGTTACGTGGCTAGCGGGGGCCACTCCTACAATGAGCAGTTCTTC

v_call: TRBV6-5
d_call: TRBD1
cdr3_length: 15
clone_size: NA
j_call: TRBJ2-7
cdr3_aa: CASRLRTGGSYEQYF
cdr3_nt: TGTGCCAGCAGACTCAGGACAGGGGGCTCCTACGAGCAGTACTTC

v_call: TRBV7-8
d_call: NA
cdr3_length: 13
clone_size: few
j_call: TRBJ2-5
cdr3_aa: CASGSLRGETQYF
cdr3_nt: TGTGCCAGCGGCTCGCTGCGGGGCGAGACCCAGTACTTC

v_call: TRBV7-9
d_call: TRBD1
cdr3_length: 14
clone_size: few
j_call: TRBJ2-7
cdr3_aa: CASTPGQNTYEQYF
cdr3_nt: TGTGCCAGCACCCCGGGACAGAATACCTACGAGCAGTACTTC

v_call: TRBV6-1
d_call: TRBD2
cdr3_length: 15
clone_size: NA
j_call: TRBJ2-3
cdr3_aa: CASRTIAGGPDTQYF
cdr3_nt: TGTGCCAGCAGAACCATAGCGGGGGGGCCGGATACGCAGTATTTT

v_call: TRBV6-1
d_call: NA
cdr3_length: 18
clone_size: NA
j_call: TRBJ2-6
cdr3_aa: CASSEAARGSSGANVLTF
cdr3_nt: TGTGCCAGCAGCGAGGCGGCCAGGGGCAGCTCTGGGGCCAACGTCCTGACTTTC

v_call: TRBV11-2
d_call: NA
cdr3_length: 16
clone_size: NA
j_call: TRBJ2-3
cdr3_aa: CASSMISGGATDTQYF
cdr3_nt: TGTGCCTCCTCAATGATCTCTGGGGGGGCCACAGATACGCAGTATTTT

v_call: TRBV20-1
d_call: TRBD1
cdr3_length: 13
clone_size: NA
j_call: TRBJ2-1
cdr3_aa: CSVEGATYNEQFF
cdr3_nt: TGCAGTGTCGAGGGGGCGACCTACAATGAGCAGTTCTTC

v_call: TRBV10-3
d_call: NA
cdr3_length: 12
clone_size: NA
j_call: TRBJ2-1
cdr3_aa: CAISLGLNEQFF
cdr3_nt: TGTGCCATCAGCCTCGGTTTAAATGAGCAGTTCTTC

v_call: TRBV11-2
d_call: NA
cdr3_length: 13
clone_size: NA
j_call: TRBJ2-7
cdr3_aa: CANSLGADYEQYF
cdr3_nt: TGTGCCAACAGCTTAGGAGCAGACTACGAGCAGTACTTC

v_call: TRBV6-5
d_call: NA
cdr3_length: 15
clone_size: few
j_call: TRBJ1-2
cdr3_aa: CASSYSSRANYGYTF
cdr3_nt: TGTGCCAGCAGTTACTCGTCCAGGGCGAACTATGGCTACACCTTC

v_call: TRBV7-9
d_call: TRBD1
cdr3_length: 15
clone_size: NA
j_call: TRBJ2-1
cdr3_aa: CASSYRRTGDNEQFF
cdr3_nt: TGTGCCAGCAGCTATAGACGGACAGGGGACAATGAGCAGTTCTTC

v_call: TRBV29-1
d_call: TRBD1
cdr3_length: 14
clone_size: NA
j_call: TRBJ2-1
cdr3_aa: CSVEEQGVYNEQFF
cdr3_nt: TGCAGCGTTGAAGAGCAGGGGGTGTACAATGAGCAGTTCTTC

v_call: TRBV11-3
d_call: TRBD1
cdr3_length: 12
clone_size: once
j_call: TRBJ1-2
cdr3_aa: CAPRGDRKGYTF
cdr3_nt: TGTGCCCCCAGGGGGGACAGGAAAGGCTACACCTTC

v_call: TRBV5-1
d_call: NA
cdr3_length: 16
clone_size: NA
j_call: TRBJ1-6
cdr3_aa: CASSLASGLENSPLHF
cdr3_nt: TGCGCCAGCAGCTTGGCTAGCGGGCTTGAGAATTCACCCCTCCACTTT

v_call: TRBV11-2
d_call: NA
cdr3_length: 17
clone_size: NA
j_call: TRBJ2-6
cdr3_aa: CASSLGAPASGANVLTF
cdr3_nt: TGTGCCAGCAGCTTGGGGGCGCCGGCATCTGGGGCCAACGTCCTGACTTTC

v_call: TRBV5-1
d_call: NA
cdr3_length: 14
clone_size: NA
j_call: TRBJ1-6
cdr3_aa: CASSEQGSFSPLHF
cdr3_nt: TGCGCCAGCAGCGAGCAGGGTTCTTTTTCACCCCTCCACTTT

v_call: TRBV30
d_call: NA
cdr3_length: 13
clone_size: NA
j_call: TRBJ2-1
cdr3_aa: CAWSGGVNNEQFF
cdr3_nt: TGTGCCTGGAGTGGGGGGGTGAACAATGAGCAGTTCTTC

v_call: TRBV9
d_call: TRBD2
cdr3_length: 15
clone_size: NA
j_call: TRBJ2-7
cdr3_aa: CASSALAGAYNEQYF
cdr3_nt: TGTGCCAGCAGCGCGCTAGCGGGGGCGTACAATGAGCAGTACTTC

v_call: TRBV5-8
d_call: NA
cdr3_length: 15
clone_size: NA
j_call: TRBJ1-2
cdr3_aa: CASSFQGVLNYGYTF
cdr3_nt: TGTGCCAGTAGCTTTCAAGGGGTCCTTAACTATGGCTACACCTTC

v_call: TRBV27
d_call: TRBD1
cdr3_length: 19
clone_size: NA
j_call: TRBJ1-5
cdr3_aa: CASSLSAKGAAYSNQPQHF
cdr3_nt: TGTGCCAGCAGTTTATCGGCCAAGGGGGCAGCTTATAGCAATCAGCCCCAGCATTTT

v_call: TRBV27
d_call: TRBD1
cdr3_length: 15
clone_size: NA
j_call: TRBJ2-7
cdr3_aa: CASSFGGTGDYEQYF
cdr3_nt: TGTGCCAGCAGTTTCGGAGGGACAGGGGACTACGAGCAGTACTTC

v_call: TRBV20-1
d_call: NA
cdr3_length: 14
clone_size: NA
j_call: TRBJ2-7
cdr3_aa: CSARDQLKLYEQYF
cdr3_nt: TGCAGTGCTAGAGATCAGTTAAAGCTATACGAGCAGTACTTC

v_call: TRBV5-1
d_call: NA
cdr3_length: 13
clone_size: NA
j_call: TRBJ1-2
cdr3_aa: CATAKADDYGYTF
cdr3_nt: TGCGCCACCGCGAAGGCTGACGACTATGGCTACACCTTC

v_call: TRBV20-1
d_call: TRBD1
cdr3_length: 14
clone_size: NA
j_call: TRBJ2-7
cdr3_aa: CSASYTGGSDGQYF
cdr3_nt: TGCAGTGCTAGCTATACAGGGGGTAGCGACGGGCAGTACTTC

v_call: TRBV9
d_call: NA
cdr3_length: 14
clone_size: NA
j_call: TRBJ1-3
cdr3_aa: CASSVEGFGNTIYF
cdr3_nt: TGTGCCAGCAGCGTAGAAGGCTTCGGAAACACCATATATTTT

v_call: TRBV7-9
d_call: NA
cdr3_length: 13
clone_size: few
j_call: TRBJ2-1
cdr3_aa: CASRSTEGNEQFF
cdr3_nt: TGTGCCAGCAGATCGACTGAGGGCAATGAGCAGTTCTTC

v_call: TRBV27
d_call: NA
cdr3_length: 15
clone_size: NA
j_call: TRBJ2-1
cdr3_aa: CASSSRGTYPNEQFF
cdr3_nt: TGTGCCAGCAGTTCTCGCGGGACTTATCCCAATGAGCAGTTCTTC

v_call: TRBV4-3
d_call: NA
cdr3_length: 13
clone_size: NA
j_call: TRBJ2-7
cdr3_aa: CASSQDMRNEQYF
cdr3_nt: TGCGCCAGCAGCCAAGACATGAGGAACGAGCAGTACTTC

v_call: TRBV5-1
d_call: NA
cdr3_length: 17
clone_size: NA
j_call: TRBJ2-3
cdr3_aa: CASSLVGGRSSTDTQYF
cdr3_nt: TGCGCCAGCAGCTTAGTCGGGGGGCGATCGAGCACAGATACGCAGTATTTT

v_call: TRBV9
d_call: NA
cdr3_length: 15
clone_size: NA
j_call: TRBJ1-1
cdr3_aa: CASSVGSRQNTEAFF
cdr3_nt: TGTGCCAGCAGCGTAGGATCGCGGCAGAACACTGAAGCTTTCTTT

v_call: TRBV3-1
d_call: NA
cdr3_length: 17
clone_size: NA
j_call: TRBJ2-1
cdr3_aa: CASSQEGPWSSYNEQFF
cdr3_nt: TGTGCCAGCAGCCAAGAGGGGCCCTGGAGCTCCTACAATGAGCAGTTCTTC

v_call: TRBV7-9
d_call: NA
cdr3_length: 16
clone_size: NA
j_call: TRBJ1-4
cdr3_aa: CASSPKAGTTNEKLFF
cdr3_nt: TGTGCCAGCAGCCCTAAGGCCGGGACGACGAATGAAAAACTGTTTTTT